These 13 T cell receptor beta chains originate from one sample sequenced in a study of T cell repertoires in cytomegalovirus infection. No antigen has been assigned to these receptors. TCRdb reprocessed the reads with MiXCR, giving one entry per CDR3 protein. This table holds 650,000 to 900,000 distinct CDR3 sequences, over 25% found once. The sequencing used cultured CD8+ T cells from PBMCs, collected from culture after CMV antigen stimulation. These receptors all stem from a human donor in good health (CMV status not recorded). Some clones in this sample may be carry-over from other donors' samples.

The chain couples TRBV2 to TRBJ1-1; TRBD1 might be the D (6 bases). The germline V gene has CDR1 SNHLY and CDR2 FYNNEI. This CDR3 comprises 14 residues. V was shortened by 8 bases and J by 2 bases, with 15 bases between the two germline ends. CDR3 in DNA: TGTGCCAGCCCCCTCGGGACACCTAACACTGAAGCTTTCTTT. Its translation is CASPLGTPNTEAFF.

In the case of this clonotype: At one end the junction does not follow the germline gene, possibly because of a read error. The chain carries TRBV6-6 and TRBJ2-5; 7 nucleotides match TRBD1. The CDR3 covers 16 residues. Germline V CDR1 and CDR2: MNHNY, SVGAGI (reference sequence). Written as DNA, the CDR3 is TGTACCAGCAGTGACGCAACCGGGACAGCAAGGGAGACCCAGTACTTC. Its protein is CTSSDATGTARETQYF.

This clonotype was seen a handful of times. The chain links TRBV5-6 to TRBJ2-1, with D possibly TRBD1 on 5 matching bases. The germline gives CDR1 SGHDT, CDR2 YYEEEE. The CDR3 is 13 amino acids. With 6 bases removed from V and 6 bases from J, the gap between germline ends came to 13 bases. The CDR3 sequence is CASNGWTINEQFF. DNA for the CDR3: TGTGCCAGCAATGGGTGGACAATCAATGAGCAGTTCTTC.

CDR3 amino acids: CASSPRLAGTNNEQFF. In DNA form, the CDR3 reads TGTGCCAGCAGTCCCAGACTAGCGGGGACCAACAATGAGCAGTTCTTC. This chain connects TRBV2 to TRBJ2-1; 11 bases line up with TRBD2. The V gene end was trimmed by 5 bases and the J gene end by 5 bases; junction bases not matched to a gene: 8. CDR1 is SNHLY and CDR2 is FYNNEI in the germline V gene. The CDR3 has 16 amino acids.

This clonotype was seen only a few times. The gene calls are TRBV7-9 and TRBJ2-2; 13 nucleotides line up with TRBD2. J gave up 0 bases and V 4 bases, and 2 bases lay outside the gene matches. CDR1 is SEHNR, CDR2 FQNEAQ, per germline (reference sequence). CDR3 length equals 17 residues. Here the CDR3 DNA reads TGTGCCAGCAGCTGGGGACTAGCGGGATCGAACACCGGGGAGCTGTTTTTT. Protein sequence: CASSWGLAGSNTGELFF.

The V and J genes are TRBV28 and TRBJ1-4; TRBD1 aligns across 10 bases. Germline lookup yields CDR1 MDHEN and CDR2 SYDVKM. The length of the CDR3 is 15 residues. The junction had 8 bases not matched to a gene; V was cut back by 5 bases and J by 8 bases. CDR3 nucleotide sequence: TGTGCCAGCAGTCCTCCCCGGGACAGGGGAGAAAAACTGTTTTTT. Residues: CASSPPRDRGEKLFF.

This clonotype occurred a few times. The gene calls are TRBV2 and TRBJ2-4; a weak D match, TRBD2 (5 bases). The CDR3 is 16 amino acids. Trimming cost V 7 bases and J 0 bases, with 16 bases left between them. CDR1 and CDR2 from the germline V gene are SNHLY and FYNNEI. The CDR3 DNA reads TGTGCCAGCATGAGAGGGAGTGATCTAGCCAAAAACATTCAGTACTTC. Its translation is CASMRGSDLAKNIQYF.

A few counts support this clonotype. DNA for the CDR3: TGCGCCAGCAGCCAAGATAACGGGCTTTGGACAGATACGCAGTATTTT. Its protein is CASSQDNGLWTDTQYF. The chain links TRBV4-3 to TRBJ2-3; no firm D call. V was pared by 0 bases and J by 3 bases, with 13 bases between. Per the germline V gene, CDR1 is LGHNA and CDR2 is YSLEER. CDR3 length equals 16 residues.

The chain employs TRBV27 and TRBJ2-7; D possibly corresponds to TRBD2 (6 bases). Germline values: CDR1 MNHEY, CDR2 SMNVEV (reference sequence). The CDR3 length is 14 residues. Deletions cut 0 bases from V and 5 bases from J, with 11 bases between. DNA of the CDR3: TGTGCCAGCAGTTTATCGCGGGGTGGCCACGAGCAGTACGTC. Protein: CASSLSRGGHEQYV.

This clonotype has just a few counts. The J gene is TRBJ2-7, the V gene TRBV5-6, with D unresolved. CDR1 and CDR2 (germline): SGHDT, YYEEEE. CDR3 size: 15 residues. The V end was cut by 0 bases, the J end by 5 bases, with 15 bases between. CDR3 bases: TGTGCCAGCAGCTTGGGGTCCTACAGATTCAACGAGCAGTACTTC. Amino acid sequence: CASSLGSYRFNEQYF.

This chain connects TRBV4-3 to TRBJ2-4; 8 bases fit TRBD2. The CDR3 has 15 residues. V was pared by 0 bases and J by 8 bases, with 6 bases of the junction left unmatched. Germline V CDR1 and CDR2: LGHNA, YSLEER. The CDR3 coding sequence is TGCGCCAGCAGCCAAGATTGGGCGGGGGGTTACATTCAGTACTTC. Translating gives CASSQDWAGGYIQYF.

The rearrangement links TRBV7-6 to TRBJ2-1; possibly TRBD1 or TRBD2 for D (5 bases each). Trimming took 4 bases from V and 8 from J, leaving 18 bases between them. This CDR3 contains 15 residues. CDR1 and CDR2 (germline): SGHVS, FNYEAQ. The CDR3 coding sequence is TGTGCCAGCAGCTCCCGGGACCTACTGTTGGATGAGCAGTTCTTC. As protein: CASSSRDLLLDEQFF.

CDR3 in amino acids: CASRYSRVRDNEQFF. CDR3 bases: TGTGCCAGCAGATATTCAAGGGTGCGGGACAATGAGCAGTTCTTC. The chain joins TRBV6-2 or TRBV6-3 to TRBJ2-1, with a weak D call TRBD2 (5 bases). This CDR3 is 15 amino acids long. Germline V gives CDR1 MNHEY, CDR2 SVGEGT. The V end was cut by 6 bases, the J end by 5 bases, with 17 bases between.